A single sample is the source of the 5 T cell receptor beta chains below, sequenced in a study of identical twins (dated by TCRdb to 2016 to 2017). Receptors were amplified or captured by 5' RACE. The instrument was an Illumina HiSeq 2000. TCRdb handled the public reads itself, with Q25 trimming in fastp and clone calling in MiXCR, and kept productive beta chains. All rows with the same CDR3 protein become a single entry with the most common DNA and genes. The sample table holds 600,000 to 700,000 distinct CDR3 sequences, of which less than 25% were seen once. The leading ten clones occupy roughly 4% of the sample. This sample also appeared in a second study, on T cells expressing NK-cell markers.

Sequenced: PBMCs. All receptors derive from a woman aged 18-29 years in good health.

This clonotype was counted many times. The V gene is TRBV5-1, the J gene TRBJ2-2, with D perhaps TRBD2 (5 bases). From germline, CDR1 is SGHRS and CDR2 YFSETQ. The V end was cut by 8 bases, the J end by 7 bases, with 9 bases between. The CDR3 runs to 11 residues. Written as DNA, the CDR3 is TGCGCCAGACTCGGGGACGGGGAGCTGTTTTTT. This translates into CARLGDGELFF. Filled out from reference TRBV5-1 and TRBJ2-2, the complete variable domain reads KAGVTQTPRYLIKTRGQQVTLSCSPISGHRSVSWYQQTPGQGLQFLFEYFSETQRNKGNFPGRFSGRQFSNSRSEMNVSTLELGDSALYLCARLGDGELFFGEGSRLTVL.

The chain has TRBV12-5 and TRBJ1-1, with a weak D call TRBD1 (5 bases). The CDR3 is made up of 13 amino acids. Germline V CDR1 and CDR2: LGHNT, FRNRAP. V dropped 6 bases and J dropped 1 base, with 9 bases sitting between them. CDR3 sequence reads: CASGSRANTEAFF. The DNA of the CDR3 is TGTGCTAGTGGCTCCAGGGCGAACACTGAAGCTTTCTTT.

The sample holds a few counts of this clonotype. The CDR3 spells CASRGDGENTGELFF. As DNA, the CDR3 is TGTGCCAGCAGGGGAGACGGGGAGAACACCGGGGAGCTGTTTTTT. The rearrangement links TRBV12-3 or TRBV12-4 to TRBJ2-2; tentatively, D is TRBD2 (5 bases). The ends were cut back, 6 bases at V and 1 base at J, with 12 bases in the middle. The CDR3 length is 15 residues.

As regards this clonotype: The conserved closing phenylalanine or tryptophan is absent in this CDR3, likely reflecting a read error. This chain connects TRBV10-3 to TRBJ1-1; D might be TRBD1 (6 bases). The CDR3 has 13 amino acids. CDR1 is ENHRY and CDR2 is SYGVKD in the germline V gene. V dropped 3 bases and J dropped 5 bases, with 10 bases sitting between them. DNA for the CDR3: TGTGCCATCAGTGAAGCTCAGGGGACTGAAGCTTTCCTT. Protein sequence: CAISEAQGTEAFL.

The chain uses TRBV12-3 or TRBV12-4 and TRBJ2-2; the D is unclear. The germline V and J ends were trimmed by 5 bases and 0 bases, with 7 bases remaining between them. CDR3 size: 14 residues. The DNA for the CDR3 is TGTGCCAGCAGTGCCACATCGAACACCGGGGAGCTGTTTTTT. Residues: CASSATSNTGELFF.